Below, 2 T cell receptor beta chains from the same sample are listed, as sequenced in a study of CD8+CD57+ T cells in acquired aplastic anemia. The patients chosen for sequencing had shown expansion of CD8+CD57+ cells (detected by flow cytometry). It was genomic DNA that served as the template for profiling TCR beta VDJ and CDR3. One entry per CDR3 protein results from TCRdb running MiXCR on the reads. The table shows around 200,000 distinct CDR3 sequences, with under 50% occurring only once. Sequenced sample: sorted CD4+, CD8+, or CD8+CD57+ T cells (not recorded which) from PBMCs. The receptors were gathered from a human donor with aplastic anemia.

Only one count was recorded for this clonotype. This rearrangement joins TRBV14 to TRBJ2-1, with no clear D. This CDR3 has 13 residues. The V gene's germline CDR1 is SGHDN and CDR2 FVKESK. Between the trimmed V and J ends, which lost 4 bases and 3 bases, there was a span of 7 bases. This CDR3 reads CASSPIDYNEQFF. DNA of the CDR3: TGTGCCAGCAGCCCCATCGACTACAATGAGCAGTTCTTC.

This clonotype was detected many times. The rearrangement links TRBV5-1 to TRBJ2-7; TRBD1 or TRBD2 may be the D gene (5 bases each). Per the germline V gene, CDR1 is SGHRS and CDR2 is YFSETQ. CDR3 length equals 13 residues. The V end lost 5 bases, the J end lost 1 base, and 10 bases lay between the germline ends. DNA for the CDR3: TGCGCCAGCAGACGGGACCAATCCTACGAGCAGTACTTC. The encoded protein is CASRRDQSYEQYF.